Here is one TCR beta chain with its context. In the original analysis: How many nucleated cells were present was estimated from reference gene primer amplification. Some clones are missing from TCRdb's copy, which holds only in-frame ones; the method was immunoSEQ multiplex PCR. The V and J calls and clone size were taken over from that table, and D and trimming were inferred from the DNA. The data show about 61,000 clones, 91% seen once. This entry belongs to a study of blood T cell repertoires in COVID-19. As for the study in general: Samples representing acute and convalescent COVID-19 were sourced from the United States, Italy and Spain. Sources were T cells, B-cell-depleted T cells, or PBMCs; the material itself was cDNA or gDNA.

Germline CDR1 and CDR2: DFQATT and SNEGSKA (reference sequence). The CDR3 extends over 12 amino acids. V lost 3 bases and J 0 bases, leaving 4 bases between the germline ends. The V and J genes are TRBV20-1 and TRBJ2-3, with D hard to call. The clonotype was recovered from a human donor in a cohort sampled during active COVID-19. The sample taken for sequencing was peripheral blood. The CDR3 spells CSASRSTDTQYF. As DNA, the CDR3 is TGCAGTGCTAGTCGGAGCACAGATACGCAGTATTTT.